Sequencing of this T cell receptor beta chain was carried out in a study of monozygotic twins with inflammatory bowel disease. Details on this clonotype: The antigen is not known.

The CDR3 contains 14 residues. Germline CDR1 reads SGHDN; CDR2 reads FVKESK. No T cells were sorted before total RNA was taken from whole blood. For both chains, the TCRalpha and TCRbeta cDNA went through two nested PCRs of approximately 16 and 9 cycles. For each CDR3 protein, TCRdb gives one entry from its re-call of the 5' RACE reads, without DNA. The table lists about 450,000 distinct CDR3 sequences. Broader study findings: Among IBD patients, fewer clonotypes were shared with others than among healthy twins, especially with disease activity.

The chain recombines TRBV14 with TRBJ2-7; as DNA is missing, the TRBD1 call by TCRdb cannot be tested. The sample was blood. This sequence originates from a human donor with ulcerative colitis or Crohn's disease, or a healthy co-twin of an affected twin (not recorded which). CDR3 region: CASSPIGTFGEQYF. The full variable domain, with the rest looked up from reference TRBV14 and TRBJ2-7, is EAGVTQFPSHSVIEKGQTVTLRCDPISGHDNLYWYRRVMGKEIKFLLHFVKESKQDESGMPNNRFLAERTGGTYSTLKVQPAELEDSGVYFCASSPIGTFGEQYFGPGTRLTVT.